This T cell receptor (beta chain) was found in a study of patients and donors after allogeneic stem cell transplantation. TCRdb re-called the RT-PCR reads with MiXCR, one entry per CDR3 protein. The table records over 400,000 distinct CDR3 sequences, 16% of them present only once. Material for sequencing was blood, either unsorted or a sorted T cell fraction (not recorded which). The origin of this receptor is a human donor who was either an allogeneic HSCT recipient or a stem cell or donor lymphocyte infusion donor (not recorded which). It is not recorded whose cells these are; they may come from a transplant donor.

The CDR3 protein is CSASPAGEYEQYF. CDR3 nucleotide sequence: TGCAGTGCCAGCCCAGCGGGAGAATACGAGCAGTACTTC. The gene calls are TRBV20-1 and TRBJ2-7, with TRBD2 matching 8 bases. Germline CDR1 DFQATT, CDR2 SNEGSKA (reference sequence). Trimming removed 6 bases from V and 4 bases from J; junction bases left unmatched: 8. The CDR3 runs 13 residues.